Included here is one TCR beta chain sequence, with context. Trimming shortened V by 7 bases and J by 1 base, and 10 bases separated the two germline ends. In germline, CDR1 is SNHLY, CDR2 FYNNEI. The CDR3 is 14 amino acids. As originally analysed: Researchers report that nucleated cell counts were estimated from reference gene primer amplification. The method was immunoSEQ multiplex PCR; TCRdb's version includes in-frame clones alone and lacks a portion of them. V and J calls plus clone size are reproduced from that table; the DNA served to infer D and trimming. The data hold fewer than 100,000 clones, with about nine tenths observed a single time. This specimen comes from a study of blood T cell repertoires in COVID-19. About the research overall: Whether acute or convalescent, the COVID-19 samples came from the United States, Italy and Spain. Sample material is recorded as cDNA or gDNA derived from T cells, B-cell-depleted T cells, or PBMCs.

The chain is built from TRBV2 and TRBJ1-4, with a possible D match to TRBD1 (5 bases). Input material: peripheral blood. The clonotype was recovered from a man at least 80 years old in a cohort sampled during active COVID-19. Written as DNA, the CDR3 is TGTGCCAGCATAAGGGGCCTAACTAATGAAAAACTGTTTTTT. Amino acids: CASIRGLTNEKLFF.